Sequencing of this T cell receptor (beta chain) was carried out in a study of CD8+ T cells in alopecia areata. Regarding treatment: oral pan-JAK inhibitor, 5-10 mg twice daily. This clone was recorded only once. Extracted RNA was reverse transcribed into cDNA, the sequencing template. Sequencing used immunoSEQ multiplex PCR; TCRdb keeps in-frame clones, though not all of them. The sample holds about 210,000 clones, approximately 72% seen once. The V end was cut by 7 bases, the J end by 1 base, with 10 bases between. Germline CDR1 SQVTM, CDR2 ANQGSEA. This CDR3 is built from 12 residues. The sequenced sample was CD4+ T cells sorted from blood, obtained at week 44, from a patient treated with tofacitinib. This chain joins TRBV29-1 and TRBJ1-1; maybe TRBD1 (6 bases). The source of this sequence is a human donor with alopecia areata. The CDR3 sequence: CSADRTNTEAFF. For the CDR3, the DNA is TGCAGCGCGGACAGAACGAACACTGAAGCTTTCTTT.